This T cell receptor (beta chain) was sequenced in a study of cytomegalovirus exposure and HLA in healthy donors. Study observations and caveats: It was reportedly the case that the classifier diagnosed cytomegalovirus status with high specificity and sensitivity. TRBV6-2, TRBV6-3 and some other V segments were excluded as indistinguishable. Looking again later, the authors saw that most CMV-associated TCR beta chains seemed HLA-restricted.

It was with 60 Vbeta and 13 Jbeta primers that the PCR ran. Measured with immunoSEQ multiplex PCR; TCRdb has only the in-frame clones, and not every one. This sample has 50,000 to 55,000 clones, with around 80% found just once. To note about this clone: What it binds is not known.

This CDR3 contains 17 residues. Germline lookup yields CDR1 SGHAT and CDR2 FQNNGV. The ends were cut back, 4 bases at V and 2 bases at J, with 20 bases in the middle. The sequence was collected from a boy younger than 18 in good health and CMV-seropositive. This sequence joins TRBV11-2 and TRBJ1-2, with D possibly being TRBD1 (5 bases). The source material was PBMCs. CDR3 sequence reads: CASSSFAAGPPNYGYTF. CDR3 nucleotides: TGTGCCAGCAGCTCGTTCGCAGCGGGGCCCCCAAACTATGGCTACACCTTC. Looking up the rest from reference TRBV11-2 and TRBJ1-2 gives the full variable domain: EAGVAQSPRYKIIEKRQSVAFWCNPISGHATLYWYQQILGQGPKLLIQFQNNGVVDDSQLPKDRFSAERLKGVDSTLKIQPAKLEDSAVYLCASSSFAAGPPNYGYTFGSGTRLTVV.